These 25 T cell receptor beta chains were all obtained from the same sample, sequenced in a study of cytomegalovirus exposure and HLA in healthy donors (dated by TCRdb to about 2017). Library generation was performed with the immunoSEQ multiplex PCR assay. The multiplex PCR relied on a mix of 60 forward primers for TCR Vbeta segments and 13 reverse primers for TCR Jbeta segments. TCRdb holds this immuneACCESS table with in-frame rearrangements only. Some clones are missing; in checked studies, unresolved V genes explain under half, and the rest has no known cause. The sample table lists about 130,000 clones, 79% of them with a count of one. Together, the top ten hold about 6.5% of the sample. The sample was PBMCs. The receptor source for this set is a man in his forties in good health and CMV-seropositive.

V and J are TRBV6-1 and TRBJ1-1; 8 bases line up with TRBD1. The CDR3 totals 13 residues. Per the germline V gene, CDR1 is MNHNS and CDR2 is SASEGT. V lost 8 bases, J lost 4 bases, and 6 bases stayed unmatched. This chain's CDR3 is CASAGQGGTEAFF. CDR3 sequence (DNA): TGTGCCAGCGCTGGACAGGGCGGCACTGAAGCTTTCTTT.

The genes are TRBV27 and TRBJ2-1; 10 nucleotides agree with TRBD2. The V segment lost 6 bases and the J segment 6 bases; nucleotides outside the gene matches: 8. There are 15 residues in the CDR3. CDR1 and CDR2 from the germline V gene are MNHEY and SMNVEV (reference sequence). The CDR3 sequence: CASSPLAGVINEQFF. The CDR3 DNA reads as TGTGCCAGCAGCCCCCTAGCGGGAGTTATCAATGAGCAGTTCTTC.

The chain is built from TRBV9 and TRBJ2-6, with D perhaps matching TRBD1 (6 bases). Per the germline V gene, CDR1 is SGDLS and CDR2 is YYNGEE. Trimming pared 0 bases from V and 0 bases from J, leaving 10 bases between. The CDR3 contains 17 residues. CDR3 in DNA: TGTGCCAGCAGCGTAGCGTACAGGGACTCTGGGGCCAACGTCCTGACTTTC. It is translated as CASSVAYRDSGANVLTF.

J is TRBJ1-5 and V is TRBV27, with 7 nucleotides matching TRBD1. The V gene's germline CDR1 is MNHEY and CDR2 SMNVEV (reference sequence). CDR3 length equals 18 residues. Germline trimming cut 4 bases from V and 0 bases from J; bases unmatched to any gene: 12. CDR3 sequence reads: CASSSHLGGGDSNQPQHF. The DNA of the CDR3 is TGTGCCAGCAGTTCACACTTAGGGGGCGGAGATAGCAATCAGCCCCAGCATTTT.

This clone came up once. Written as DNA, the CDR3 is TGTGCCAGCAGCCACAAGGGGGGGCAAAATCAGCCCCAGCATTTT. Amino acids: CASSHKGGQNQPQHF. This chain uses TRBV6-1 with TRBJ1-5; D is perhaps TRBD1 (6 bases). The CDR3 is made up of 15 amino acids. With 6 bases removed from V and 4 bases from J, the gap between germline ends came to 16 bases. Looked up from germline, CDR1 is MNHNS and CDR2 is SASEGT.

This chain links TRBV6-5 with TRBJ1-2, with TRBD1 identical over 8 bases. Germline V lookup: CDR1 MNHEY, CDR2 SVGAGI. Germline trimming cut 5 bases from V and 7 bases from J; bases unmatched to any gene: 12. This CDR3 comprises 15 residues. The CDR3 nucleotides are TGTGCCAGCAGTACCGATCAGGGGGCGTCTAGTGGCTACACCTTC. Amino acids: CASSTDQGASSGYTF.

The V and J genes are TRBV9 and TRBJ1-2; 7 bases match TRBD1. Unmatched junction bases numbered 4, after V lost 5 bases and J lost 3 bases. Per germline, CDR1 SGDLS and CDR2 YYNGEE. The CDR3 is 13 amino acids. DNA for the CDR3: TGTGCCAGCAGTCGCGGGACAGACTATGGCTACACCTTC. This sequence encodes CASSRGTDYGYTF.

This sequence joins TRBV7-9 and TRBJ1-1; 8 bases are shared with TRBD1. Germline trimming cut 7 bases from V and 7 bases from J; bases unmatched to any gene: 2. The CDR3 loop spans 11 amino acids. Per germline, CDR1 SEHNR and CDR2 FQNEAQ (reference sequence). In nucleotides, the CDR3 is TGTGCCAGCACCAGGGGGCATGAAGCTTTCTTT. It codes for CASTRGHEAFF.

The chain links TRBV7-8 to TRBJ1-5; TRBD1 matches at 9 bases. Per germline, CDR1 SGHVS and CDR2 FQNEAQ. The ends lost 1 base at V and 0 bases at J; junction bases unmatched: 10. This CDR3 is 19 amino acids long. CDR3 sequence (DNA): TGTGCCAGCAGCTTAGAGTTCTTACAGGGGGCCCCTAGCAATCAGCCCCAGCATTTT. Translated, it gives CASSLEFLQGAPSNQPQHF.

The chain recombines TRBV5-1 with TRBJ2-7; D possibly corresponds to TRBD2 (6 bases). This CDR3 region has 15 residues. The germline gives CDR1 SGHRS, CDR2 YFSETQ. V lost 0 bases to trimming and J lost 1 base, with 11 bases between them. The CDR3 region has the DNA TGCGCCAGCAGCTTGGAAGGCGGGATATCCTACGAGCAGTACTTC. It codes for CASSLEGGISYEQYF.

The rearrangement joins TRBV7-6 to TRBJ1-4; no reliable D call. This CDR3 has 16 amino acids. CDR1 and CDR2 from the germline V gene are SGHVS and FNYEAQ. V lost 4 bases and J 8 bases, leaving 20 bases between the germline ends. CDR3 in DNA: TGTGCCAGCAGCTATAGCCCGGTGTCAGTCGGCGAAAAACTGTTTTTT. It translates to CASSYSPVSVGEKLFF.

The chain recombines TRBV6-6 with TRBJ1-3; D is unclear. CDR1 MNHNY and CDR2 SVGAGI come from the germline V gene (reference sequence). V was clipped by 2 bases and J by 2 bases, with 13 bases between them. This CDR3 contains 16 residues. The DNA for the CDR3 is TGTGCCAGCAGTTACGTCGTTGGTGAGACTGGAAACACCATATATTTT. Amino acid sequence: CASSYVVGETGNTIYF.

The chain is built from TRBV10-2 and TRBJ1-1, with D possibly being TRBD1 (6 bases). This CDR3 spans 11 amino acids. V was clipped by 3 bases and J by 11 bases, with 10 bases between them. Germline CDR1 is WSHSY and CDR2 is SAAADI. CDR3 sequence (DNA): TGCGCCAGCAGTGAAGAGGGGGTTGCTTTCTTT. It specifies CASSEEGVAFF.

V is TRBV5-6 and J is TRBJ1-4, with 9 bases aligning to TRBD1. The V gene's germline CDR1 is SGHDT and CDR2 YYEEEE. Trimming took 4 bases from V and 8 from J; bases not matched to a gene: 9. The CDR3 is 15 amino acids. In nucleotides, the CDR3 is TGTGCCAGCAGCCCCTCCCGGGACAGGGACGAAAAACTGTTTTTT. Protein sequence: CASSPSRDRDEKLFF.

In its sample, this clone was seen many times. This chain connects TRBV7-9 to TRBJ1-2; no definite D call. This CDR3 comprises 14 residues. Deletions cut 3 bases from V and 2 bases from J, with 10 bases between. CDR1 is SEHNR and CDR2 is FQNEAQ in the germline V gene (reference sequence). The CDR3 here is CASSLRGSNYGYTF. The CDR3 DNA follows: TGTGCCAGCAGCTTGCGGGGAAGCAACTATGGCTACACCTTC.

The rearrangement links TRBV7-9 to TRBJ2-5, with D unclear. The CDR3 loop spans 10 amino acids. V was pared by 7 bases and J by 4 bases, with 4 bases between. Germline-derived CDR1 and CDR2 are SEHNR and FQNEAQ (reference sequence). This CDR3 is CASTVETQYF. The CDR3 nucleotides are TGTGCCAGCACGGTAGAGACCCAGTACTTC.

The chain is built from TRBV27 and TRBJ1-6; no definite D call. With 2 bases removed from V and 6 bases from J, the gap between germline ends came to 8 bases. CDR3 length: 14 residues. CDR1 is MNHEY, CDR2 SMNVEV, per germline (reference sequence). The CDR3 nucleotides are TGTGCCAGCAGTTTACCCGGGTTTAATTCACCCCTCCACTTT. Protein product: CASSLPGFNSPLHF.

This chain uses TRBV5-1 with TRBJ2-5; no firm D call. Germline loops: CDR1 SGHRS, CDR2 YFSETQ. V was cut by 0 bases and J by 2 bases, with 11 bases left in between. The CDR3 sequence is 15 residues long. CDR3 sequence (DNA): TGCGCCAGCAGCTTGGGGCAGAGACTGCAAGAGACCCAGTACTTC. Protein: CASSLGQRLQETQYF. The full variable domain, its missing parts supplied by reference TRBV5-1 and TRBJ2-5, is KAGVTQTPRYLIKTRGQQVTLSCSPISGHRSVSWYQQTPGQGLQFLFEYFSETQRNKGNFPGRFSGRQFSNSRSEMNVSTLELGDSALYLCASSLGQRLQETQYFGPGTRLLVL.

This rearrangement joins TRBV11-2 to TRBJ2-5; weak D call: TRBD2 (6 bases). The ends were cut back, 5 bases at V and 2 bases at J, with 9 bases in the middle. This CDR3 has 13 amino acids. Germline V gives CDR1 SGHAT, CDR2 FQNNGV. CDR3 in DNA: TGTGCCAGCAGCCTGACTAGACAAGAGACCCAGTACTTC. It yields the protein CASSLTRQETQYF.

There are a few counts of this clone. V usage is TRBV10-2 and J usage is TRBJ2-1; D may be TRBD1 (6 bases). Germline CDR1 reads WSHSY; CDR2 reads SAAADI. The CDR3 is 15 amino acids. V was trimmed by 6 bases and J by 5 bases, leaving 17 bases between them. CDR3 DNA sequence: TGCGCCAGCAGATTACAGGGTTTGGGCGACAATGAGCAGTTCTTC. Translation gives CASRLQGLGDNEQFF.

This chain joins TRBV4-1 and TRBJ1-1; tentative D call: TRBD1 (5 bases). The CDR3 has 14 amino acids. V lost 2 bases and J 8 bases, leaving 15 bases between the germline ends. Germline CDR1 is MGHRA and CDR2 is YSYEKL. The CDR3 DNA sequence: TGCGCCAGCAGCCAACGACTAGGGACGTCCGAAGCTTTCTTT. Protein sequence: CASSQRLGTSEAFF.

The chain recombines TRBV6-6 with TRBJ2-1, with TRBD2 identical over 10 bases. After removal of 4 bases from V and 5 bases from J, the junction contained 8 bases not matched to a gene. Germline V lookup: CDR1 MNHNY, CDR2 SVGAGI (reference sequence). This CDR3 spans 16 amino acids. CDR3 nucleotide sequence: TGTGCCAGCAGTTCGCAAGCGGGAGGGCCAGACAATGAGCAGTTCTTC. This translates into CASSSQAGGPDNEQFF.

The V call is TRBV6-6, the J call TRBJ1-5, with 7 bases that match TRBD1. Germline assignment: CDR1 MNHNY and CDR2 SVGAGI (reference sequence). Losses at the gene ends were 6 bases for V and 6 bases for J; bases not matched to a gene: 11. The CDR3 extends over 15 amino acids. CDR3 nucleotide sequence: TGTGCCAGCAGGACTGACAGGGCGACGGGTCAGCCCCAGCATTTT. This sequence encodes CASRTDRATGQPQHF.

This clone has just a few counts. The chain links TRBV18 to TRBJ1-2; D is unclear. The V end was cut by 5 bases, the J end by 4 bases, with 17 bases between. From germline, CDR1 is KGHSH and CDR2 LQKENI. The CDR3 has 15 residues. CDR3 coding DNA: TGTGCCAGCTCATGGCAGCCCGTCGGAGGCTATGGCTACACCTTC. Translation gives CASSWQPVGGYGYTF.

V gene TRBV7-9 combines with J gene TRBJ2-7, with 10 bases matching TRBD2. CDR1 is SEHNR and CDR2 is FQNEAQ in the germline V gene (reference sequence). This CDR3 is 13 amino acids long. After removal of 5 bases from V and 5 bases from J, the junction contained 3 bases not matched to a gene. CDR3 nucleotide sequence: TGTGCCAGCAGCGTTACTAGCGGGGACGAGCAGTACTTC. Translation gives CASSVTSGDEQYF. Supplemented by reference TRBV7-9 and TRBJ2-7, the full variable domain reads DTGVSQNPRHKITKRGQNVTFRCDPISEHNRLYWYRQTLGQGPEFLTYFQNEAQLEKSRLLSDRFSAERPKGSFSTLEIQRTEQGDSAMYLCASSVTSGDEQYFGPGTRLTVT.